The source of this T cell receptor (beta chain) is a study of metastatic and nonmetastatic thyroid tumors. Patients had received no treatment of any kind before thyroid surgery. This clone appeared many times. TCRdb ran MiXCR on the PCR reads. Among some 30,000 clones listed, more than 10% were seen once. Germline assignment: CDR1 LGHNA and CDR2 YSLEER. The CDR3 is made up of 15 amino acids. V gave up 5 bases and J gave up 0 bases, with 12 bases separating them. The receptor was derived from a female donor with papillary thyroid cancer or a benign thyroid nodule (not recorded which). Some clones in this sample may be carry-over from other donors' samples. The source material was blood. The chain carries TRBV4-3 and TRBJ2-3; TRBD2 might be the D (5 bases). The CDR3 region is CASSEGRSSTDTQYF. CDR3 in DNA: TGCGCCAGCAGCGAGGGCAGATCAAGCACAGATACGCAGTATTTT.